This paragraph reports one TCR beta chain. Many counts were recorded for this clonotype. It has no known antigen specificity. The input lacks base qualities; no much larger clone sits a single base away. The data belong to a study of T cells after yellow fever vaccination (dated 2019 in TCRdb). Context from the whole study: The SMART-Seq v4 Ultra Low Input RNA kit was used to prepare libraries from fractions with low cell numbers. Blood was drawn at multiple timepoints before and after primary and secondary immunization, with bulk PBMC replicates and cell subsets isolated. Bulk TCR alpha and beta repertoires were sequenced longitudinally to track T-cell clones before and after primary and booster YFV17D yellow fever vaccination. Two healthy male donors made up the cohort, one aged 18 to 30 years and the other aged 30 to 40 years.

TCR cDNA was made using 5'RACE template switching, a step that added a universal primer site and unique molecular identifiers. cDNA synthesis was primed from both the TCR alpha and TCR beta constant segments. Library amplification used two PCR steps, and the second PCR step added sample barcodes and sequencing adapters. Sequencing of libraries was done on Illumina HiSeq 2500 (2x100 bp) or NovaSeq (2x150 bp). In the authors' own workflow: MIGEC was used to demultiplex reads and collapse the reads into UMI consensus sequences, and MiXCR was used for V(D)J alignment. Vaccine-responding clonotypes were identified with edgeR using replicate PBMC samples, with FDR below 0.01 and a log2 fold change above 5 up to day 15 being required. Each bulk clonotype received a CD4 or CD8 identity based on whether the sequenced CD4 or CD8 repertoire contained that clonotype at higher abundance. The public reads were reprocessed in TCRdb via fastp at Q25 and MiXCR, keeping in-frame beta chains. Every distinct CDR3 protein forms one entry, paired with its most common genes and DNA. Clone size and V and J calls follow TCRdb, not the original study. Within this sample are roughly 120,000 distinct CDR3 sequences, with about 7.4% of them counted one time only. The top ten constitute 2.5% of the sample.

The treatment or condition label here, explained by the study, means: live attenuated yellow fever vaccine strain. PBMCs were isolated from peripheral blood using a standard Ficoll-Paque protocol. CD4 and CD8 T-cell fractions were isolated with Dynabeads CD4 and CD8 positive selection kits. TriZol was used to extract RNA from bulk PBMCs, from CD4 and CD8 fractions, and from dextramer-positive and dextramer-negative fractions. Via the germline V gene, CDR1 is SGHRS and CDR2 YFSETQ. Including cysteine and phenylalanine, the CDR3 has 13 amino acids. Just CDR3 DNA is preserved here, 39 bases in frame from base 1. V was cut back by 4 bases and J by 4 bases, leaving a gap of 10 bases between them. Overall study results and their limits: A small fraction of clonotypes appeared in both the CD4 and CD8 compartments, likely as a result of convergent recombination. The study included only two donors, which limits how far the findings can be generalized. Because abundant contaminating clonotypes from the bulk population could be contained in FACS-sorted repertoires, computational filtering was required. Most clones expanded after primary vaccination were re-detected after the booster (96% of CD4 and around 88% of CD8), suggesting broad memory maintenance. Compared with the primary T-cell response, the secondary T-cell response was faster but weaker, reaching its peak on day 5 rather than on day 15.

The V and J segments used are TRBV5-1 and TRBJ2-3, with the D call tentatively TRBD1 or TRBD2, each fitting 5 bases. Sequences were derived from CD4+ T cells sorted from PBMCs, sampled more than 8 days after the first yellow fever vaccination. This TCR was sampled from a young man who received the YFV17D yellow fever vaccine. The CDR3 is CASSPQGADTQYF. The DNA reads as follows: TGCGCCAGCAGCCCCCAGGGAGCAGATACGCAGTATTTT.